The source of this T cell receptor (delta chain) is a study of Vδ1+ human thymocytes. Study-wide results and caveats: Highly polyclonal TRG and TRD repertoires with Gaussian CDR3 length distributions appeared in thymus. The authors advised highly purified populations and single-cell validation. TRG sequences recurred across donors, whereas TRD sequences stayed essentially private. Unlike peripheral blood Vdelta1+ controls, thymic delta-chain sequences included about 20% Vdelta2 and few Vdelta3.

This clone occurred a few times. Its antigen is not known. The template was reverse-transcribed extracted RNA. Pooled V-gene forward primers with one constant-region reverse primer generated the CDR3 amplicons by multiplex PCR. TCRdb ran CATT on the multiplex PCR reads. This sample has 70,000 or so delta-chain clones, with 30% to 45% found just once. The sorted cells were CD3+ Vdelta1+ Vdelta2- thymocytes from alphabeta-depleted thymus. The CDR3 covers 21 residues. Trimming removed 4 bases from V and 0 bases from J; junction bases left unmatched: 21. Germline loops: CDR1 TSWWSYY, CDR2 QGS. This receptor was identified in a boy in the first two years of life who had congenital heart surgery. The sequencing sample was made of Vdelta1+ gamma-delta thymocytes from the thymus. Documented subset: FACS-sorted CD3+ TCRalphabeta- TCRVdelta1+ TCRVdelta2- thymocytes. The chain has TRDV1 and TRDJ1; 9 nucleotides agree with TRDD3. In nucleotides, the CDR3 is TGTGCTCTTGGGGGGACCTCCTTCGTTACTGGGGGACGTTCGTACACCGATAAACTCATCTTT. Translation gives CALGGTSFVTGGRSYTDKLIF.